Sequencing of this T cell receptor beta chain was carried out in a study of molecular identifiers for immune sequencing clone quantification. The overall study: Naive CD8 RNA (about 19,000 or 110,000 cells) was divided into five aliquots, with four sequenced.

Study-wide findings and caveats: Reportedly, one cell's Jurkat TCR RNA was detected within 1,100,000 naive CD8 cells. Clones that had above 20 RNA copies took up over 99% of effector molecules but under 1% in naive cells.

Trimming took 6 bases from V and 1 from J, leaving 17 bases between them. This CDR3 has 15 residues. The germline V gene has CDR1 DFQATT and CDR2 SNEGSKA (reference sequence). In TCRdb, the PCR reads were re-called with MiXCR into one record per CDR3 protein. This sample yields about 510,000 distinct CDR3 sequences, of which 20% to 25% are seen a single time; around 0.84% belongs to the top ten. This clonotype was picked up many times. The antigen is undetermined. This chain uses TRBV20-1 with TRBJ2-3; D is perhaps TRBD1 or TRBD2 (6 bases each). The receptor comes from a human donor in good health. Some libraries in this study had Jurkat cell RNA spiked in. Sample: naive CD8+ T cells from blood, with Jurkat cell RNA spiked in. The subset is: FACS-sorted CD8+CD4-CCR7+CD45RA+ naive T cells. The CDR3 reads CSADKKGEGTDTQYF. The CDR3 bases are TGCAGTGCAGACAAAAAGGGGGAGGGCACAGATACGCAGTATTTT.